The entry that follows covers one T cell receptor (beta chain) sequence. The data are from a study of blood T cell repertoires in COVID-19. The V segment lost 7 bases and the J segment 0 bases; nucleotides outside the gene matches: 13. This CDR3 spans 17 amino acids. Germline loops: CDR1 WSHSY, CDR2 SAAADI. TCRdb's table, derived via immunoSEQ multiplex PCR, lists solely in-frame clones and lacks some. The table shows about 200,000 clones, with 80% occurring only once. Sequenced: peripheral blood. The TCR sequence derives from a woman in her 70s with acute or convalescent COVID-19. The chain joins TRBV10-2 to TRBJ2-3, with TRBD2 matching 7 bases. The CDR3 DNA sequence: TGCGCCAGCAAGGAAGGGAGGGGATTTAAGAGCACAGATACGCAGTATTTT. This translates into CASKEGRGFKSTDTQYF.